The rows below give T cell receptor beta chains drawn from one sample of a study of human T cells and chemical hapten exposure. TCRdb re-called the RACE reads with MiXCR, one entry per CDR3 protein. The sample includes about 99,000 distinct CDR3 sequences, roughly 12% of them seen just once. The source was whole blood, collected in connection with sensitization to the hapten diphenylcyclopropenone (DPC). The receptors were gathered from a woman aged 35 to 49 with alopecia areata. Some clones in this sample may be carry-over from other donors' samples. The CDR3 runs from the conserved cysteine through the conserved F or W. D genes are given only for firm matches. Some rows mark clone size as missing; the rest say once, few, many or name a class of expanded clone.

J | D | size | V | CDR3 | DNA
TRBJ2-7 | . | . | TRBV28 | CASFDSSSYEQYF | TGTGCCAGTTTCGACAGTTCTTCCTACGAGCAGTACTTC
TRBJ2-2 | . | . | TRBV19 | CASSISGLNTGELFF | TGTGCCAGTAGTATCTCGGGGCTCAACACCGGGGAGCTGTTTTTT
TRBJ2-1 | . | . | TRBV4-3 | CVSSQVRGHYNEQFF | TGCGTCAGCAGCCAAGTCCGGGGCCACTACAATGAGCAGTTCTTC
TRBJ1-6 | TRBD1 | many | TRBV2 | CASRDLTGGNSPLHF | TGTGCCAGCAGGGACTTGACAGGGGGTAATTCACCCCTCCACTTT
TRBJ2-3 | . | . | TRBV7-2 | CASSTTPWTDTQYF | TGTGCCAGCAGCACCACGCCCTGGACGGATACGCAGTATTTT
TRBJ2-3 | TRBD2 | . | TRBV20-1 | CSAKREGLAVDTQYF | TGCAGTGCTAAAAGGGAAGGGCTAGCGGTCGATACGCAGTATTTT
TRBJ2-5 | TRBD2 | . | TRBV28 | CASSLVASGRDGWQETQYF | TGTGCCAGCAGTTTAGTGGCTAGCGGGAGAGATGGGTGGCAAGAGACCCAGTACTTC
TRBJ2-7 | . | . | TRBV7-2 | CASSSKLFGHEQYF | TGTGCCAGCAGCTCTAAGCTCTTCGGTCACGAGCAGTACTTC
TRBJ1-1 | . | . | TRBV7-9 | CASSSSWGSTEAFF | TGTGCCAGCAGCTCAAGTTGGGGGAGCACTGAAGCTTTCTTT
TRBJ2-3 | . | many | TRBV28 | CASSFETGTDTQYF | TGTGCCAGCAGTTTCGAGACGGGCACAGATACGCAGTATTTT
TRBJ1-1 | TRBD1 | many | TRBV6-2/TRBV6-3 | CASRTGQGVFNTEAFF | TGTGCCAGCAGGACGGGACAGGGGGTCTTTAACACTGAAGCTTTCTTT
TRBJ2-7 | TRBD1 | few | TRBV11-3 | CASSPRTGSYEQYF | TGTGCCAGCAGCCCGCGGACAGGGTCCTACGAGCAGTACTTC
TRBJ1-1 | . | few | TRBV30 | CAWSVGTKNTEAFF | TGTGCCTGGAGTGTGGGCACTAAGAACACTGAAGCTTTCTTT
TRBJ1-5 | . | many | TRBV7-2 | CASSFNNQPQHF | TGTGCCAGCAGCTTCAACAATCAGCCCCAGCATTTT
TRBJ1-1 | . | few | TRBV20-1 | CSARDLGQATNTEAFF | TGCAGTGCTAGAGATCTAGGCCAGGCGACTAACACTGAAGCTTTCTTT
TRBJ1-4 | . | few | TRBV25-1 | CASSATLATNEKLFF | TGTGCCAGCAGTGCGACACTTGCAACTAATGAAAAACTGTTTTTT
TRBJ1-2 | . | many | TRBV20-1 | CSARSSPGLGGYTF | TGCAGTGCTAGATCTTCCCCAGGACTAGGAGGCTACACCTTC
TRBJ2-1 | . | . | TRBV7-9 | CASSSDSGSGFF | TGTGCCAGCAGCTCCGATTCGGGGTCTGGGTTCTTC
TRBJ2-1 | . | . | TRBV3-1 | CASSSQGRELLFF | TGTGCCAGCAGCTCCCAGGGGCGGGAGTTGCTGTTCTTC
TRBJ1-2 | . | few | TRBV12-3/TRBV12-4 | CASRGQEGTDAYGYTF | TGTGCCAGCAGAGGGCAGGAGGGAACGGATGCCTATGGCTACACCTTC
TRBJ2-3 | TRBD1 | many | TRBV6-2/TRBV6-3 | CASTRGQQYTDTQYF | TGTGCCAGCACCCGGGGACAGCAATACACAGATACGCAGTATTTT
TRBJ2-1 | TRBD2 | . | TRBV20-1 | CSARSLSGSHNEQFF | TGCAGTGCTCGGTCACTTAGCGGGAGTCACAATGAGCAGTTCTTC
TRBJ2-7 | . | many | TRBV28 | CASSQGPTYEQYF | TGTGCCAGCAGCCAGGGACCGACCTACGAGCAGTACTTC
TRBJ2-1 | . | few | TRBV6-6 | CASSYGDSMDEQFF | TGTGCCAGCAGTTACGGGGATAGCATGGATGAGCAGTTCTTC
TRBJ2-7 | . | . | TRBV6-6 | CASSRPTNPNYEQYF | TGTGCCAGCAGCCGTCCGACGAACCCTAACTACGAGCAGTACTTC
TRBJ2-7 | . | . | TRBV4-2 | CASSQGSGEQYF | TGTGCCAGCAGCCAAGGATCCGGGGAGCAGTACTTC
TRBJ1-2 | . | . | TRBV28 | CASSLWLTGLSRIAYGYTF | TGTGCCAGCAGTTTATGGTTGACAGGCCTTTCGAGGATTGCCTATGGCTACACCTTC
TRBJ1-1 | . | many | TRBV27 | CASSRNPQEAEAFF | TGTGCCAGCAGTCGTAACCCTCAGGAGGCTGAAGCTTTCTTT
TRBJ2-3 | . | few | TRBV10-3 | CAINRDSSTDTQYF | TGTGCCATCAATCGGGACTCAAGCACAGATACGCAGTATTTT
TRBJ1-2 | . | . | TRBV18 | CASSPVDRSHYGYTF | TGTGCCAGCTCACCCGTTGACAGGTCCCACTATGGCTACACCTTC
TRBJ2-1 | TRBD1 | . | TRBV18 | CASSPPMAHTGGNEQFF | TGTGCCAGCTCACCACCAATGGCCCACACAGGGGGCAATGAGCAGTTCTTC
TRBJ2-1 | . | many | TRBV7-6 | CASSLVGQVIYNEQFF | TGTGCCAGCAGCTTAGTCGGTCAGGTTATCTACAATGAGCAGTTCTTC
TRBJ1-1 | TRBD1 | many | TRBV7-9 | CASSSTRTGERAFF | TGTGCCAGCAGCTCCACCCGGACAGGGGAAAGAGCTTTCTTT
TRBJ1-2 | . | . | TRBV29-1 | CSALDPPRGYTF | TGCAGCGCCCTTGACCCACCAAGGGGCTACACCTTC
TRBJ2-3 | . | . | TRBV27 | CASSLGLRSDTQYF | TGTGCCAGCAGTCTAGGACTGAGATCAGATACGCAGTATTTT
TRBJ2-5 | TRBD2 | . | TRBV6-1 | CASYSASGRETQYF | TGTGCCAGCTACTCGGCTAGCGGGAGAGAGACCCAGTACTTC
TRBJ2-5 | . | few | TRBV29-1 | CSVAVVDRQETQYF | TGCAGCGTTGCTGTTGTGGACAGACAAGAGACCCAGTACTTC
TRBJ1-6 | TRBD1 | . | TRBV7-2 | CASSVDRGQGIPLHF | TGTGCCAGCAGCGTAGACAGGGGACAAGGAATTCCCCTCCACTTT
TRBJ2-7 | . | few | TRBV3-2 | CASSGSGRRPYEQYF | TGTGCCAGCAGCGGCAGTGGGCGGCGACCCTACGAGCAGTACTTC
TRBJ2-7 | TRBD1 | few | TRBV6-1 | CASSVSGTVYEQYF | TGTGCCAGCAGTGTATCCGGGACAGTTTACGAGCAGTACTTC
TRBJ2-5 | TRBD1 | few | TRBV5-1 | CATGTGGSPETQYF | TGCGCCACCGGGACAGGGGGCTCTCCAGAGACCCAGTACTTC
TRBJ2-6 | . | once | TRBV27 | CASSGQATPRANVLTF | TGTGCCAGCAGCGGGCAGGCGACCCCCCGGGCCAACGTCCTGACTTTC